This T cell receptor (beta chain) was profiled in a study of shared clonotypes between healthy human individuals. Genomic DNA of each subset was evenly split across several immunoSEQ plates. Unsorted PBMC replicate PCRs used 250 to 350 ng DNA, 32,000 or so T cell genomes. As handled by the study authors: Filtering differed because ImmunoSEQ produced junction-only sequences that carried no quality scores. The assay was immunoSEQ multiplex PCR, and TCRdb's table has in-frame clones only and misses some. That table gives V, J and clone size, and the DNA gave D and trimming. The data show 450,000 to 500,000 clones, 65% to 80% seen once. After removal of 7 bases from V and 1 base from J, the junction contained 3 bases not matched to a gene. The CDR3 has 14 residues. Germline lookup yields CDR1 MNHEY and CDR2 SMNVEV (reference sequence). Around 90 million PBMCs served as the genomic DNA source for unsorted samples.

J is TRBJ2-2 and V is TRBV27; TRBD1 agrees at 7 bases. The sample was PBMCs. The sequence came from a middle-aged woman in good health. Some clones in this sample may be carry-over from other donors' samples. CDR3 sequence: CASKRQGNTGELFF. The CDR3 DNA reads as TGTGCCAGCAAGAGACAGGGGAACACCGGGGAGCTGTTTTTT.